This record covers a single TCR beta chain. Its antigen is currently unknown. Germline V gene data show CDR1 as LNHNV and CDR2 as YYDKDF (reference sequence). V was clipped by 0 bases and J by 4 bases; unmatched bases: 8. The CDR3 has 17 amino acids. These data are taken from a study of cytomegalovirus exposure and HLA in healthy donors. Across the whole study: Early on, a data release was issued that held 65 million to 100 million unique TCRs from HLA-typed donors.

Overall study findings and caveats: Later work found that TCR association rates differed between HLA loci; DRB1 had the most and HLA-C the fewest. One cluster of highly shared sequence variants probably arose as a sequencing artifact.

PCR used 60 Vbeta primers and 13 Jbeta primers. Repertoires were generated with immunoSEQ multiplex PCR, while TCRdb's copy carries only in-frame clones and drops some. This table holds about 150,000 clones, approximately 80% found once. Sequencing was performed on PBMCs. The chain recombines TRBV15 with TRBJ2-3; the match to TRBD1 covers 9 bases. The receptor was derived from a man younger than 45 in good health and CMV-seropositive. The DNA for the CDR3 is TGTGCCACCAGCAGAGAGAAAGGGGACAGGGTGGCAGATACGCAGTATTTT. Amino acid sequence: CATSREKGDRVADTQYF.